This T cell receptor (beta chain) appears in the sequencing data of a study of control samples from healthy donors and cancer patients. The CDR3 is 17 residues long. CDR1 SGHTA and CDR2 FQGNSA come from the germline V gene. J was trimmed by 1 base and V by 1 base; bases with no gene match: 5. This table comes from immunoSEQ multiplex PCR, and its TCRdb copy is limited to in-frame clones, with some not included. In the table there are 75,000 or so clones, approximately 90% of which are singletons. The sample consisted of PBMCs. The J gene is TRBJ2-3, the V gene TRBV7-2; TRBD2 agrees at 10 bases. The sequence came from a man aged 60 to 69 with colorectal cancer. CDR3 in DNA: TGTGCCAGCAGCTTAGGTCCTAGCGGGGGCGGCACAGATACGCAGTATTTT. It specifies CASSLGPSGGGTDTQYF.